This record looks at one T cell receptor beta chain sequence and its context. The data stem from a study of blood T cells in healthy people across ages. This CDR3 region has 15 residues. The germline V gene encodes CDR1 DFQATT and CDR2 SNEGSKA (reference sequence). The junction had 9 bases not matched to a gene; V was cut back by 3 bases and J by 7 bases. A second roughly 7 to 12 cycle PCR used barcoded and J-beta primers. One entry per CDR3 protein, called by TCRdb with MiXCR from the 5' RACE reads. The sample holds some 1.1 million distinct CDR3 sequences, around two fifths seen once. The rearrangement links TRBV20-1 to TRBJ2-1; 10 bases map to TRBD2. Sequenced: blood. The clonotype was recovered from a man between 18 and 29 years old in good health. The CDR3 DNA is TGCAGTGCTAGTTCAAGCGGGAGGGCCGGGAATGAGCAGTTCTTC. Its protein is CSASSSGRAGNEQFF.